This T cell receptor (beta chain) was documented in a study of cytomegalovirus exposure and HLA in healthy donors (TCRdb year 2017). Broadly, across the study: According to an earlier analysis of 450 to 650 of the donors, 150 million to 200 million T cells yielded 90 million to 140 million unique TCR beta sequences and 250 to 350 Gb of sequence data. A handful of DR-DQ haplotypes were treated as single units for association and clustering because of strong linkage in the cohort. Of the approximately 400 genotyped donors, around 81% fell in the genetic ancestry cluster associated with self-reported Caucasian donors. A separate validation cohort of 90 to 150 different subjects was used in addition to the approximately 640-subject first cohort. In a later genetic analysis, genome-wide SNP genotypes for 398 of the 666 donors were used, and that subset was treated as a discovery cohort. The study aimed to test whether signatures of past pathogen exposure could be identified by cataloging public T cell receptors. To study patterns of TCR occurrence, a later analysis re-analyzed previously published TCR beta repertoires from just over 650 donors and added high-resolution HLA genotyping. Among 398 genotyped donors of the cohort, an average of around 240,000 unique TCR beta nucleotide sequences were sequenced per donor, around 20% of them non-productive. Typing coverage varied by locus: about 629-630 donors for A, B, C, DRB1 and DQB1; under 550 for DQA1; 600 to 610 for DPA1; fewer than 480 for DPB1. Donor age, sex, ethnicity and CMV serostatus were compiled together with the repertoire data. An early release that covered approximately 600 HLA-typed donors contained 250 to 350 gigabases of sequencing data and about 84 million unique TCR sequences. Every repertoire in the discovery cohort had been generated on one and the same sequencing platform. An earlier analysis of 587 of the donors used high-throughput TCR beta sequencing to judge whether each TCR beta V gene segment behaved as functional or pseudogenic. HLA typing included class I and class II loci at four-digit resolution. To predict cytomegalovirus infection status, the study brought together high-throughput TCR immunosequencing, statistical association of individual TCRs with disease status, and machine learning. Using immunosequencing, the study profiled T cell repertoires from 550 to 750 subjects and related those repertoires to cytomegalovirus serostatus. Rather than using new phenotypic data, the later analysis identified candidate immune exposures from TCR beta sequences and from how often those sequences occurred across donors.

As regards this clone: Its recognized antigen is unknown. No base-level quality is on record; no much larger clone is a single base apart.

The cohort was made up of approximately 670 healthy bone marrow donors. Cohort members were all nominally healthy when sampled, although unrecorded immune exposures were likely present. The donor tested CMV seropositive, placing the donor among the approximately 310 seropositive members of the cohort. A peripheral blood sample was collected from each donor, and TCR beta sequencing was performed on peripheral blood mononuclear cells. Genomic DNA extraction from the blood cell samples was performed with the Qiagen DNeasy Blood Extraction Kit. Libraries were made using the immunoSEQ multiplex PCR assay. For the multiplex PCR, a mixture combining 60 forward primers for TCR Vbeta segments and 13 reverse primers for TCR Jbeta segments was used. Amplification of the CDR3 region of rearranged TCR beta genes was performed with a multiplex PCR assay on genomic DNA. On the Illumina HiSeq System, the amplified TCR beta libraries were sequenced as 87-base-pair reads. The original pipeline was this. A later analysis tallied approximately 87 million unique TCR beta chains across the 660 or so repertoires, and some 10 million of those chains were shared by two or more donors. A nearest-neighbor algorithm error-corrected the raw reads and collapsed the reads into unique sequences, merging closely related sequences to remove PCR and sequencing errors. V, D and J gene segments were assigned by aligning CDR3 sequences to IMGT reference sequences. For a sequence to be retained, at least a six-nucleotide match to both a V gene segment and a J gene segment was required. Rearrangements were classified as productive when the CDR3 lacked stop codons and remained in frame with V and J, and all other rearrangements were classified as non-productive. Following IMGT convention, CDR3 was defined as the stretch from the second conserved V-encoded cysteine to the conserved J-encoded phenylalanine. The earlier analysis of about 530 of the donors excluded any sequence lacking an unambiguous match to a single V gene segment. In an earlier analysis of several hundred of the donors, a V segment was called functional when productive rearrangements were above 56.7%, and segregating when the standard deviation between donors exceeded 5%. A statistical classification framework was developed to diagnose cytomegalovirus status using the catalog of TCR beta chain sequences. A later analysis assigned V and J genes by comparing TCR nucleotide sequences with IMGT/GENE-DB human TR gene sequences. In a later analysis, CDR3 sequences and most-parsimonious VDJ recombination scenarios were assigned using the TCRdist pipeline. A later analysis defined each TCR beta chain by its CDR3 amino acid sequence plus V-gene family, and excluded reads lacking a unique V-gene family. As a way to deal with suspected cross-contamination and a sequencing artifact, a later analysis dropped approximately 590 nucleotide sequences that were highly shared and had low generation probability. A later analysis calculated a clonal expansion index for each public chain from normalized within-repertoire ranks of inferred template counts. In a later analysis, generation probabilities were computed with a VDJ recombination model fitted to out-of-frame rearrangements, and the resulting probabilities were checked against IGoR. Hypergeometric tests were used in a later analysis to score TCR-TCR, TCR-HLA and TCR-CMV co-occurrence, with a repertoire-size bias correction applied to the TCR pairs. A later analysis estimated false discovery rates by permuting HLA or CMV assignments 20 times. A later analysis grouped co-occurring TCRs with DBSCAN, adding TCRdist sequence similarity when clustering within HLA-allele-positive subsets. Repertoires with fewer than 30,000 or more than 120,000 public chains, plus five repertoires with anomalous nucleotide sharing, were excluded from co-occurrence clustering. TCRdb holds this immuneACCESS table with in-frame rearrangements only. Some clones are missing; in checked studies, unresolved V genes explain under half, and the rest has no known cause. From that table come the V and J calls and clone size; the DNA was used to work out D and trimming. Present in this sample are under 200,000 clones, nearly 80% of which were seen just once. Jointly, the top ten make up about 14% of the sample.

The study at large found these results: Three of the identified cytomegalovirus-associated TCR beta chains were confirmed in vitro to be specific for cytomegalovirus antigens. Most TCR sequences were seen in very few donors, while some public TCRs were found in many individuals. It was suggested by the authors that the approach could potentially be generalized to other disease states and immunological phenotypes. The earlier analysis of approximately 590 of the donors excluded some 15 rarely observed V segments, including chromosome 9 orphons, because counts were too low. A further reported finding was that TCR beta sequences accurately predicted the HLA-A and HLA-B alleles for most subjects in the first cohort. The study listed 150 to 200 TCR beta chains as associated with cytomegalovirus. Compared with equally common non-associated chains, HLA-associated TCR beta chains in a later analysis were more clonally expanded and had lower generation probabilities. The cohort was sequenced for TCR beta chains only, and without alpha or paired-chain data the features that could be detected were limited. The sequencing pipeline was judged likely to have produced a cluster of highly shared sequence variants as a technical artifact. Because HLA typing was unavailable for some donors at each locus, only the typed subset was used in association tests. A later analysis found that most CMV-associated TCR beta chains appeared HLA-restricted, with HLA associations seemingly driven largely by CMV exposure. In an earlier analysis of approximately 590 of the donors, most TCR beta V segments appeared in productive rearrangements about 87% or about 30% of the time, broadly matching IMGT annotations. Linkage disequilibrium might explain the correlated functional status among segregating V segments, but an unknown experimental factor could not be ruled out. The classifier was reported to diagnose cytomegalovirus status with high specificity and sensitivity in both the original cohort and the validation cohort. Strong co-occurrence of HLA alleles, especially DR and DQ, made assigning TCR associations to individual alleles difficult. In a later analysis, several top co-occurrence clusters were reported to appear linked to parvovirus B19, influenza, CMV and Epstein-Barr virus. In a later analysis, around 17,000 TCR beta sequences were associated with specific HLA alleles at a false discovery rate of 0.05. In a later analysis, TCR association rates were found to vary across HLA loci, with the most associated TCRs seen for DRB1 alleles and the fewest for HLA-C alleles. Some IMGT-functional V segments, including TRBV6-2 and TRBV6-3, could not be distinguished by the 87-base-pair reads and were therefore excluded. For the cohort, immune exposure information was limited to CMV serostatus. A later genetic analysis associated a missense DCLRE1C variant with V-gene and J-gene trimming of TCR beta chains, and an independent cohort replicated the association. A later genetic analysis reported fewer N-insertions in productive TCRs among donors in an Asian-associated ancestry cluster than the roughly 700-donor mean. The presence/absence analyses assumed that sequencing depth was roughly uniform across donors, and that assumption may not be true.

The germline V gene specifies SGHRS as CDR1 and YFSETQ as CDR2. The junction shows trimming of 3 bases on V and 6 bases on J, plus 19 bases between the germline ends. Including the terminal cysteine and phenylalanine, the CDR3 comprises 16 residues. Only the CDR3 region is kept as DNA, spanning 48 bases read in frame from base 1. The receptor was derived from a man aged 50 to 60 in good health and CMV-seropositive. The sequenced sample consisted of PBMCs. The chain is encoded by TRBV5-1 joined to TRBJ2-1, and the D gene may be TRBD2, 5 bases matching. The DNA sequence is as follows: TGCGCCAGCAGCTCCTCGGACTCCCGGCGCGGCAATGAGCAGTTCTTC. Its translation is CASSSSDSRRGNEQFF.